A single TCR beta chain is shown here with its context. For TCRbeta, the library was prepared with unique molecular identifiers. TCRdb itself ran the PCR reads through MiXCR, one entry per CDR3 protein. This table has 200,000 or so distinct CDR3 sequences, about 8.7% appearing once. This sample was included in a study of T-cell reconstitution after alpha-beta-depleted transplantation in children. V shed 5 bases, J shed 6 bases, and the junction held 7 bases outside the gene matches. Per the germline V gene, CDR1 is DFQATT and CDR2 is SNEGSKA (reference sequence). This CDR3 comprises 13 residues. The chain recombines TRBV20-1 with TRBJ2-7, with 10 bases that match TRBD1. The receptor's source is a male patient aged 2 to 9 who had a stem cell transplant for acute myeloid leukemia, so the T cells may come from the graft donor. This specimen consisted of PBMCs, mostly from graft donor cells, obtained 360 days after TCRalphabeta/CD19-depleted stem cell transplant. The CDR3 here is CSARWDRGGEQYF. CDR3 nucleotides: TGCAGTGCTCGTTGGGACAGGGGAGGCGAGCAGTACTTC.